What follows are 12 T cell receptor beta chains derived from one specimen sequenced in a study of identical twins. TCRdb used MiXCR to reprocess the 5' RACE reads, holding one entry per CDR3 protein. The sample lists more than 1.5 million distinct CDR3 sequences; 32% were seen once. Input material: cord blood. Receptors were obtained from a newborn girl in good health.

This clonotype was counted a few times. The CDR3 reads CASIKTGLYGYTF. In DNA form, the CDR3 reads TGTGCCAGCATTAAAACAGGGCTCTATGGCTACACCTTC. V gene TRBV2 combines with J gene TRBJ1-2; perhaps TRBD1 as D (6 bases). The CDR3 extends over 13 amino acids. CDR1 is SNHLY and CDR2 is FYNNEI in the germline V gene. V lost 7 bases, J lost 4 bases, and 13 bases lay in between.

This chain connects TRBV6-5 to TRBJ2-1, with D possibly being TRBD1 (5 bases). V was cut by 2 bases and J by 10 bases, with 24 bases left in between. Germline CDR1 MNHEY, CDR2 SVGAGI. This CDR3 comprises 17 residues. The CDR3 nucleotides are TGTGCCAGCAGTTACACGACCCACAGGCTTAGCTCCTACGAGCAGTTCTTC. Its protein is CASSYTTHRLSSYEQFF.

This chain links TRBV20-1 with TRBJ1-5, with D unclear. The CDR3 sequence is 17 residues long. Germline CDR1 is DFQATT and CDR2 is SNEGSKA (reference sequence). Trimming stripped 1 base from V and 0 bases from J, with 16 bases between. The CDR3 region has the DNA TGCAGTGCTAGAGTCGGTAAACAAATTTATAGCAATCAGCCCCAGCATTTT. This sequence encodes CSARVGKQIYSNQPQHF.

The chain's CDR3 is CSATPGTPRADTQYF. CDR3 coding DNA: TGCAGTGCGACACCGGGGACCCCTAGGGCAGATACGCAGTATTTT. The chain joins TRBV20-1 to TRBJ2-3; the D gene could be TRBD1 or TRBD2 (5 bases each). This CDR3 has 15 residues. Germline V CDR1 and CDR2: DFQATT, SNEGSKA (reference sequence). V was trimmed by 6 bases and J by 4 bases, leaving 20 bases between them.

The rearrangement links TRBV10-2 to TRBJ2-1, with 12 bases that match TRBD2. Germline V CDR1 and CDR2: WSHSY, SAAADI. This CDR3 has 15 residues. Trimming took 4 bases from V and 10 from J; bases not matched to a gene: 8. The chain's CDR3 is CASSAPTSGGPEQFF. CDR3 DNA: TGCGCCAGCAGTGCCCCGACTAGCGGGGGACCCGAGCAGTTCTTC.

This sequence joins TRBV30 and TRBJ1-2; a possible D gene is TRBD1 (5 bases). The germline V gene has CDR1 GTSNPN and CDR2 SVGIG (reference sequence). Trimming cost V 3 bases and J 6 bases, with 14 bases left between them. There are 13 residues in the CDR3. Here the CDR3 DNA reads TGTGCCTGGAGCCGGGACGGCCGGAATGGCTACACCTTC. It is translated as CAWSRDGRNGYTF. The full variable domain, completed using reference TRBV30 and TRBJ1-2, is SQTIHQWPATLVQPVGSPLSLECTVEGTSNPNLYWYRQAAGRGLQLLFYSVGIGQISSEVPQNLSASRPQDRQFILSSKKLLLSDSGFYLCAWSRDGRNGYTFGSGTRLTVV.

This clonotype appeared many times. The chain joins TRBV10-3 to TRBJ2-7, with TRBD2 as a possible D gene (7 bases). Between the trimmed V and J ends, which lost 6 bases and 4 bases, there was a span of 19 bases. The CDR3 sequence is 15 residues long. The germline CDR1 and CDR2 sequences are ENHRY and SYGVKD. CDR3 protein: CAISGGRQTLYEQYF. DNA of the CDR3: TGTGCCATCAGCGGGGGGCGGCAGACTTTATACGAGCAGTACTTC.

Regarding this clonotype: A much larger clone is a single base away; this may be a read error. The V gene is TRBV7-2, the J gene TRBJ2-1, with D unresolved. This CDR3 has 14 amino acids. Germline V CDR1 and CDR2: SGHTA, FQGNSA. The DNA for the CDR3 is TGTGCCAGCAGCTTAGTCCCGCAATACAATGAGCAGGTCTTC. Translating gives CASSLVPQYNEQVF.

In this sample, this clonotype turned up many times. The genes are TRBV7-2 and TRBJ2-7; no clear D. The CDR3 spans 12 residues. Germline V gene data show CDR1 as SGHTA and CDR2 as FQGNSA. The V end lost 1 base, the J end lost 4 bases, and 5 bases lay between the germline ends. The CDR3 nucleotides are TGTGCCAGCAGCTTAGACAAATACGAGCAGTACTTC. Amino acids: CASSLDKYEQYF.

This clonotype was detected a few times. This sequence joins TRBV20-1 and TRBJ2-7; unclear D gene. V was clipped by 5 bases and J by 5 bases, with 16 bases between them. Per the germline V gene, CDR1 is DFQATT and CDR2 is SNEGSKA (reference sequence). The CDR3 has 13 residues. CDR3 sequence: CSAGVPWDHEQYF. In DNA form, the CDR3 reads TGCAGTGCTGGGGTCCCTTGGGATCACGAGCAGTACTTC.

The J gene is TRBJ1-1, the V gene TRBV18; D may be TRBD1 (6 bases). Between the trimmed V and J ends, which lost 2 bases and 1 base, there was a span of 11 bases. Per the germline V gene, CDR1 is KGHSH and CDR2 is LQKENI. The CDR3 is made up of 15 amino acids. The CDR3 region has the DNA TGTGCCAGCTCACCAGGCGCGACAGGGAACACTGAAGCTTTCTTT. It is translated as CASSPGATGNTEAFF.

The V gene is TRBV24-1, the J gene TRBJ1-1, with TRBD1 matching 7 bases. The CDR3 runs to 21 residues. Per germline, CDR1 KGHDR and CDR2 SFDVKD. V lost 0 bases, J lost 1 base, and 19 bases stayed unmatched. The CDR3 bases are TGTGCCACCAGTGATTTGGGGCCGACGTACGACAGGGCAGGGTCGAACACTGAAGCTTTCTTT. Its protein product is CATSDLGPTYDRAGSNTEAFF.